The rows below give T cell receptor beta chains drawn from one sample of a study of molecular identifiers for immune sequencing clone quantification. TCRdb re-called the PCR reads with MiXCR, one entry per CDR3 protein. The repertoire includes about 640,000 distinct CDR3 sequences, nearly 20% of them detected once, and 0.85% sits in the top ten. Sequences were obtained from naive CD8+ T cells from blood, with Jurkat cell RNA spiked in. These receptors originate from a human donor in good health. Some libraries in this study had Jurkat cell RNA spiked in. CDR3s include the opening cysteine and the closing phenylalanine or tryptophan. Fields, in order: D gene, V gene, clone size, J gene, CDR3 protein, CDR3 DNA. D genes are given only for firm matches. A row's size may be missing; if present it is once, few, many or a size class.

D: NA; V: TRBV2; size: many; J: TRBJ2-5; CDR3: CASSDAGYIKETQYF; DNA: TGTGCCAGCAGTGACGCGGGGTACATAAAAGAGACCCAGTACTTC
D: TRBD2; V: TRBV6-5; size: many; J: TRBJ2-3; CDR3: CASSYSPGGTDTQYF; DNA: TGTGCCAGCAGTTACAGTCCGGGAGGGACAGATACGCAGTATTTT
D: NA; V: TRBV4-1; size: many; J: TRBJ1-4; CDR3: CASSQAMGAYEKLFF; DNA: TGCGCCAGCAGCCAAGCAATGGGGGCCTATGAAAAACTGTTTTTT
D: NA; V: TRBV25-1; size: many; J: TRBJ1-1; CDR3: CASSELGSEAFF; DNA: TGTGCCAGCAGTGAATTAGGCAGTGAAGCTTTCTTT
D: NA; V: TRBV2; size: few; J: TRBJ2-5; CDR3: CASSDPWEERQETQYF; DNA: TGTGCCAGCAGTGACCCATGGGAGGAGCGGCAAGAGACCCAGTACTTC
D: NA; V: TRBV19; size: NA; J: TRBJ1-3; CDR3: CASMTYSSGNTIYF; DNA: TGTGCCAGTATGACGTACAGCTCTGGAAACACCATATATTTT
D: NA; V: TRBV7-8; size: many; J: TRBJ1-1; CDR3: CASSLLQGGTEAFF; DNA: TGTGCCAGCAGCTTATTACAGGGTGGAACTGAAGCTTTCTTT
D: TRBD2; V: TRBV2; size: many; J: TRBJ2-3; CDR3: CASSGRGGSTDTQYF; DNA: TGTGCCAGCAGTGGTCGGGGGGGGAGCACAGATACGCAGTATTTT
D: TRBD2; V: TRBV11-2; size: few; J: TRBJ2-5; CDR3: CASSLSGSGGQETQYF; DNA: TGTGCCAGCAGCTTAAGTGGTAGCGGGGGGCAAGAGACCCAGTACTTC
D: NA; V: TRBV28; size: NA; J: TRBJ1-6; CDR3: CASSSPLKGNSPLHF; DNA: TGTGCCAGCAGCTCCCCATTAAAGGGGAATTCACCCCTCCACTTT
D: TRBD2; V: TRBV6-2/TRBV6-3; size: few; J: TRBJ2-7; CDR3: CASSFPGLNYYEQYF; DNA: TGTGCCAGCAGTTTTCCGGGACTAAACTATTACGAGCAGTACTTC
D: TRBD1; V: TRBV14; size: many; J: TRBJ2-1; CDR3: CASSQGIWDRANEQFF; DNA: TGTGCCAGCAGCCAGGGTATTTGGGACAGGGCCAATGAGCAGTTCTTC
D: TRBD1; V: TRBV19; size: few; J: TRBJ1-6; CDR3: CASSIWDSNSPLHF; DNA: TGTGCCAGTAGTATCTGGGACAGTAATTCACCCCTCCACTTT
D: TRBD1; V: TRBV19; size: few; J: TRBJ2-7; CDR3: CASSIDLGQGAYEQYF; DNA: TGTGCCAGTAGTATAGATCTGGGACAGGGGGCCTACGAGCAGTACTTC
D: TRBD2; V: TRBV7-2; size: many; J: TRBJ2-1; CDR3: CASSSFSIVSGGLYNEQFF; DNA: TGTGCCAGCAGCAGTTTCTCCATCGTTAGCGGGGGCCTCTACAATGAGCAGTTCTTC
D: NA; V: TRBV27; size: many; J: TRBJ1-5; CDR3: CASSSLPHQPQHF; DNA: TGTGCCAGCAGCTCCCTACCTCATCAGCCCCAGCATTTT
D: TRBD1; V: TRBV12-3/TRBV12-4; size: many; J: TRBJ2-5; CDR3: CASSLVGGDETQYF; DNA: TGTGCCAGCAGTTTAGTAGGGGGCGATGAGACCCAGTACTTC
D: NA; V: TRBV7-9; size: NA; J: TRBJ2-1; CDR3: CASSQREGGGEQFF; DNA: TGTGCCAGCAGCCAACGAGAGGGGGGAGGTGAGCAGTTCTTC
D: NA; V: TRBV28; size: few; J: TRBJ2-7; CDR3: CASSFRGIRGYEQYF; DNA: TGTGCCAGCAGTTTCCGGGGAATCCGAGGATACGAGCAGTACTTC
D: NA; V: TRBV27; size: NA; J: TRBJ2-7; CDR3: CASSPGASPYEQYF; DNA: TGTGCCAGCAGTCCGGGGGCGTCCCCCTACGAGCAGTACTTC
D: NA; V: TRBV5-4; size: many; J: TRBJ2-3; CDR3: CASSQRTPDTQYF; DNA: TGTGCCAGCAGCCAACGGACCCCAGATACGCAGTATTTT
D: TRBD1; V: TRBV12-3/TRBV12-4; size: NA; J: TRBJ2-2; CDR3: CASSTGTGVGGELFF; DNA: TGTGCCAGCAGCACCGGGACAGGGGTTGGCGGGGAGCTGTTTTTT
D: NA; V: TRBV20-1; size: many; J: TRBJ2-2; CDR3: CSARVASTGELFF; DNA: TGCAGTGCTAGAGTGGCGTCGACCGGGGAGCTGTTTTTT
D: NA; V: TRBV29-1; size: many; J: TRBJ2-5; CDR3: CSVEEMGAGQETQYF; DNA: TGCAGCGTTGAAGAAATGGGGGCAGGACAAGAGACCCAGTACTTC
D: NA; V: TRBV10-2; size: NA; J: TRBJ2-3; CDR3: CASSDPGNTDTQYF; DNA: TGCGCCAGCAGTGATCCGGGGAACACAGATACGCAGTATTTT
D: TRBD1; V: TRBV7-2; size: many; J: TRBJ2-1; CDR3: CASSSTGFDYNEQFF; DNA: TGTGCCAGCAGCTCGACAGGGTTTGACTACAATGAGCAGTTCTTC
D: NA; V: TRBV10-3; size: NA; J: TRBJ1-1; CDR3: CAIRPGQAMNTEAFF; DNA: TGTGCCATCAGACCGGGACAAGCAATGAACACTGAAGCTTTCTTT
D: NA; V: TRBV9; size: once; J: TRBJ2-2; CDR3: CASSVGAGTNTGGLFF; DNA: TGTGCCAGCAGCGTAGGGGCCGGGACGAACACCGGGGGGCTGTTTTTT
D: NA; V: TRBV27; size: many; J: TRBJ2-5; CDR3: CASSPGHLLQETQYF; DNA: TGTGCCAGCAGCCCCGGACACTTGCTGCAAGAGACCCAGTACTTC
D: NA; V: TRBV27; size: many; J: TRBJ1-5; CDR3: CASSLMSNQPQHF; DNA: TGTGCCAGCAGTTTAATGAGCAATCAGCCCCAGCATTTT
D: NA; V: TRBV19; size: NA; J: TRBJ2-3; CDR3: CASSIGLTSTDTHYF; DNA: TGTGCCAGTAGTATAGGACTAACCTCCACAGATACGCATTATTTT
D: NA; V: TRBV13; size: many; J: TRBJ1-1; CDR3: CASSPAVKEWGLMNTEAFF; DNA: TGTGCCAGCAGCCCGGCGGTTAAGGAATGGGGTCTCATGAACACTGAAGCTTTCTTT
D: NA; V: TRBV5-1; size: many; J: TRBJ2-2; CDR3: CASSPLMGRDTGELFF; DNA: TGCGCCAGCAGCCCACTCATGGGGCGGGACACCGGGGAGCTGTTTTTT